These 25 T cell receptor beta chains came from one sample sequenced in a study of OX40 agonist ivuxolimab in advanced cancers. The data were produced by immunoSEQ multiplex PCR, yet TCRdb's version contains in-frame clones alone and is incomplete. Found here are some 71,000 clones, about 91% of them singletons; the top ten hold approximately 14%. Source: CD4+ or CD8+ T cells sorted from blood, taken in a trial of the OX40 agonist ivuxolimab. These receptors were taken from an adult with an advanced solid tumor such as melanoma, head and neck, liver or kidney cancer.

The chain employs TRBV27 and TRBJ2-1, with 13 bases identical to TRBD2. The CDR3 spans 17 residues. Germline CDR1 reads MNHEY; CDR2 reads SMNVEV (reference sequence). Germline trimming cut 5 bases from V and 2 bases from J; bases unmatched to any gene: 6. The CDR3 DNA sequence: TGTGCCAGCAGTCCTGGGACTAGCGGGAACCCCTACAATGAGCAGTTCTTC. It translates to CASSPGTSGNPYNEQFF.

CDR3 in amino acids: CASSHGLLETQYF. CDR3 sequence (DNA): TGTGCCAGCAGCCACGGACTTTTAGAGACCCAGTACTTC. This sequence joins TRBV14 and TRBJ2-5; TRBD2 might be the D (5 bases). CDR1 and CDR2 (germline): SGHDN, FVKESK. V was shortened by 3 bases and J by 4 bases, with 9 bases between the two germline ends. This CDR3 has 13 residues.

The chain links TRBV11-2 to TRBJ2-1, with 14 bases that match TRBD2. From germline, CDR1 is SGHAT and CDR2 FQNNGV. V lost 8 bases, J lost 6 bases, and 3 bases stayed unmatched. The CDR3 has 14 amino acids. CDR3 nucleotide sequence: TGTGCCAGCGAGGGACTAGCGGGAGTCAATGAGCAGTTCTTC. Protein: CASEGLAGVNEQFF.

DNA for the CDR3: TGTGCCAGCAGTTATTTTATTGGACAGAACACTGAAGCTTTCTTT. Its protein is CASSYFIGQNTEAFF. The chain has TRBV6-5 and TRBJ1-1, with TRBD1 as a possible D gene (5 bases). The CDR3 length is 15 residues. The germline V gene encodes CDR1 MNHEY and CDR2 SVGAGI. The germline V and J ends were trimmed by 3 bases and 1 base, with 12 bases remaining between them.

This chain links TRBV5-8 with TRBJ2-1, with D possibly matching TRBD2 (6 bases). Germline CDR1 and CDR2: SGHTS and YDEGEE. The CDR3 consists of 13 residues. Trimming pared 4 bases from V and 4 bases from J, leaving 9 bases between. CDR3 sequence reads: CASSPGEYNEQFF. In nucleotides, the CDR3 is TGTGCCAGCAGCCCGGGAGAATACAATGAGCAGTTCTTC.

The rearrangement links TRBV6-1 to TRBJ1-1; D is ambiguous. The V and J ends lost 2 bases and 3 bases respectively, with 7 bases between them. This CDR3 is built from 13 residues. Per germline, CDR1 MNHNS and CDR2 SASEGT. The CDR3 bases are TGTGCCAGCAGTGAAAGAAGAGACACTGAAGCTTTCTTT. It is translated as CASSERRDTEAFF.

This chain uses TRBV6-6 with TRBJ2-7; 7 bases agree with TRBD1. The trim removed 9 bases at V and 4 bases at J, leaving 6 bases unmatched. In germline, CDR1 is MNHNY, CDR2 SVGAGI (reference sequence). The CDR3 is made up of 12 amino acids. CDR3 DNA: TGTGCCAGTCTAGGGACAGATTACGAGCAGTACTTC. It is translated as CASLGTDYEQYF.

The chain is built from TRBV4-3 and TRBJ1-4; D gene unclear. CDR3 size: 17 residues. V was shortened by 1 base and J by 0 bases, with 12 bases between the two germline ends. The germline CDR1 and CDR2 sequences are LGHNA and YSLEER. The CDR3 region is CASSQATSITTNEKLFF. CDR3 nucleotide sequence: TGCGCCAGCAGCCAAGCGACCAGCATTACAACTAATGAAAAACTGTTTTTT.

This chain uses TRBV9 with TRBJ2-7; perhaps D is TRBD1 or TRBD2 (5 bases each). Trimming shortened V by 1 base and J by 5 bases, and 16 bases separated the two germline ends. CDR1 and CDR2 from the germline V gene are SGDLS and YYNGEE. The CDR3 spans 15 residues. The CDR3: CASSVRDARSDEQYF. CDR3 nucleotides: TGTGCCAGCAGCGTACGGGACGCCCGGAGTGACGAGCAGTACTTC. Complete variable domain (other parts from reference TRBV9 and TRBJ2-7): DSGVTQTPKHLITATGQRVTLRCSPRSGDLSVYWYQQSLDQGLQFLIQYYNGEERAKGNILERFSAQQFPDLHSELNLSSLELGDSALYFCASSVRDARSDEQYFGPGTRLTVT.

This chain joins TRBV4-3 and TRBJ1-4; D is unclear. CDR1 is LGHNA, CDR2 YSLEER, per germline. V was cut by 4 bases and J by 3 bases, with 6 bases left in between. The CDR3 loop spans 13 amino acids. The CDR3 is CASSPGANEKLFF. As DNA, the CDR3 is TGCGCCAGCAGCCCAGGAGCTAATGAAAAACTGTTTTTT.

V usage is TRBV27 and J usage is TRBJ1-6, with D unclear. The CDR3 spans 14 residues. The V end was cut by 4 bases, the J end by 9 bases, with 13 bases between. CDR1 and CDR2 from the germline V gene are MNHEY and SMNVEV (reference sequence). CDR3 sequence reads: CASSSWELGSPLHF. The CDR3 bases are TGTGCCAGCAGTTCCTGGGAGCTTGGTTCACCCCTCCACTTT.

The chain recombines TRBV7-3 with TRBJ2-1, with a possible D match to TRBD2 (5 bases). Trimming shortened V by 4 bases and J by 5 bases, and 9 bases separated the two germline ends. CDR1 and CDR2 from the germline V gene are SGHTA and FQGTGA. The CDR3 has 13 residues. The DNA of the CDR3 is TGTGCCAGCAGCTGGACTCTTGACAATGAGCAGTTCTTC. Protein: CASSWTLDNEQFF.

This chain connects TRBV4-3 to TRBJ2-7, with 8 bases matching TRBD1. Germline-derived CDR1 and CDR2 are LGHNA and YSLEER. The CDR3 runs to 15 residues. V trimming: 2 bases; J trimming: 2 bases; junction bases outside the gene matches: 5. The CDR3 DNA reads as TGCGCCAGCAGCCAATTCGGACAGGGAGCCTACGAGCAGTACTTC. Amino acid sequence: CASSQFGQGAYEQYF.

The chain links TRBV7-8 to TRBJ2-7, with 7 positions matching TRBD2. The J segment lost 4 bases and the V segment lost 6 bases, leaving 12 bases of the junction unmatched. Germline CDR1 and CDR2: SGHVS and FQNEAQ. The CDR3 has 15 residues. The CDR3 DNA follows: TGTGCCAGCAGAGTAGAGCGGGGAAAAGCATACGAGCAGTACTTC. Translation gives CASRVERGKAYEQYF.

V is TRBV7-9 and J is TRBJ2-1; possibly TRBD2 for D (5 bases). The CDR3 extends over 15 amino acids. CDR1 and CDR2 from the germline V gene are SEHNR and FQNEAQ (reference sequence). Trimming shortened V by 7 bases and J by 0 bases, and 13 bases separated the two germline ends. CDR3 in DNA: TGTGCCAGCACCTTGACGGGGAGCTCCTACAATGAGCAGTTCTTC. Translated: CASTLTGSSYNEQFF.

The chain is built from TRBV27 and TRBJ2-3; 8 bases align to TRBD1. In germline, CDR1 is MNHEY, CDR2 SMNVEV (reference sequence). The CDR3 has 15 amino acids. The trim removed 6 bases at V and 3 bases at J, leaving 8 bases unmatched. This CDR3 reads CASRVGQGATDTQYF. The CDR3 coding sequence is TGTGCCAGCAGAGTGGGGCAGGGGGCAACAGATACGCAGTATTTT.

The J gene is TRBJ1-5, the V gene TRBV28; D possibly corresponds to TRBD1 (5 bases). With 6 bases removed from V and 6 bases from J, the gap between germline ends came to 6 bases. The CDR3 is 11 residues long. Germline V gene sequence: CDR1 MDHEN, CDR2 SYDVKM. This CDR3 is CASRRGQPQHF. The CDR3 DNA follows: TGTGCCAGCAGAAGGGGTCAGCCCCAGCATTTT.

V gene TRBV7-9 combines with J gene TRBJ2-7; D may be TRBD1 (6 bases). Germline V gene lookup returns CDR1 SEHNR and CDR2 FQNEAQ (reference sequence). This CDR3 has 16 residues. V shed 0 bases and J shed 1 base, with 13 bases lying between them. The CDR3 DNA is TGTGCCAGCAGCTTAGCGATTGCAGGGGATTCCTACGAGCAGTACTTC. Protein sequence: CASSLAIAGDSYEQYF.

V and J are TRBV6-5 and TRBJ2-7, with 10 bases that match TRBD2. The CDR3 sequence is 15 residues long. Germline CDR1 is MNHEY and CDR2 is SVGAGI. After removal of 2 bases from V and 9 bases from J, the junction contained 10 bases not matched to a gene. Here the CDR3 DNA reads TGTGCCAGCAGTTACGCAGCGGGAGGGCAATCGGGGCAGTACTTC. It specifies CASSYAAGGQSGQYF.

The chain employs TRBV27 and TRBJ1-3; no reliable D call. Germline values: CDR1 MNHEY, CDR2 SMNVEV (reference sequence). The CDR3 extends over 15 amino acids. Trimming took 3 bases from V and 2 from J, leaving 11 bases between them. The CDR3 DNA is TGTGCCAGCAGTTTGGGCCGAGACCCTGGAAACACCATATATTTT. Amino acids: CASSLGRDPGNTIYF.

The CDR3 reads CSVEARTGYTF. Written as DNA, the CDR3 is TGCAGCGTTGAAGCTAGGACTGGCTACACCTTC. This chain connects TRBV29-1 to TRBJ1-2; D ambiguous. V lost 1 base to trimming and J lost 7 bases, with 7 bases between them. Germline values: CDR1 SQVTM, CDR2 ANQGSEA. There are 11 residues in the CDR3.

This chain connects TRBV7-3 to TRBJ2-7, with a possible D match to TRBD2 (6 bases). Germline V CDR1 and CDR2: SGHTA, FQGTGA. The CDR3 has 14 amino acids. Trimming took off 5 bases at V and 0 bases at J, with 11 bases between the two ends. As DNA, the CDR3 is TGTGCCAGCAGCCCAGACGGGAGCTCCTACGAGCAGTACTTC. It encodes CASSPDGSSYEQYF.

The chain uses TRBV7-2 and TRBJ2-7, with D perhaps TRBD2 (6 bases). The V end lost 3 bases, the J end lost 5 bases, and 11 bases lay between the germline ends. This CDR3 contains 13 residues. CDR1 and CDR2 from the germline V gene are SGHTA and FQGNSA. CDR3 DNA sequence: TGTGCCAGCAGCTTGATGCGGGACCACGAGCAGTACTTC. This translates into CASSLMRDHEQYF.

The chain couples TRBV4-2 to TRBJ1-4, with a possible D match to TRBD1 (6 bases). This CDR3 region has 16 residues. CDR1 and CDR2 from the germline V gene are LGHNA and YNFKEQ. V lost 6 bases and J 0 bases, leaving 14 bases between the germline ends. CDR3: CASRSQGFATNEKLFF. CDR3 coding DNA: TGTGCCAGCAGATCACAGGGTTTTGCAACTAATGAAAAACTGTTTTTT.

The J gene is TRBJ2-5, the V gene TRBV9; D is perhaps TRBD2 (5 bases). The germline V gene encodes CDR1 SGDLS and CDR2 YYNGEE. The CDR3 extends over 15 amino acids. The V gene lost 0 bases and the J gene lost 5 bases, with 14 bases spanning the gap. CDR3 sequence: CASSVEKGRGETQYF. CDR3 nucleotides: TGTGCCAGCAGCGTAGAGAAGGGCAGAGGGGAGACCCAGTACTTC.